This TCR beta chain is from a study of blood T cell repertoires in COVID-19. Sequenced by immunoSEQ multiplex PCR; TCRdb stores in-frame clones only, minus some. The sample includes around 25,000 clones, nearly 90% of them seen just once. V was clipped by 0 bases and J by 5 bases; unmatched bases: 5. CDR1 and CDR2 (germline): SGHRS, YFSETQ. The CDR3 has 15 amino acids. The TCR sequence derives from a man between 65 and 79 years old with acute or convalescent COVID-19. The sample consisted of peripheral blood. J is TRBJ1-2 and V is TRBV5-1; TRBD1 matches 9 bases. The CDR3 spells CASSLGDRVTYGYTF. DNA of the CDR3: TGCGCCAGCAGCTTGGGGGACAGGGTTACTTATGGCTACACCTTC.